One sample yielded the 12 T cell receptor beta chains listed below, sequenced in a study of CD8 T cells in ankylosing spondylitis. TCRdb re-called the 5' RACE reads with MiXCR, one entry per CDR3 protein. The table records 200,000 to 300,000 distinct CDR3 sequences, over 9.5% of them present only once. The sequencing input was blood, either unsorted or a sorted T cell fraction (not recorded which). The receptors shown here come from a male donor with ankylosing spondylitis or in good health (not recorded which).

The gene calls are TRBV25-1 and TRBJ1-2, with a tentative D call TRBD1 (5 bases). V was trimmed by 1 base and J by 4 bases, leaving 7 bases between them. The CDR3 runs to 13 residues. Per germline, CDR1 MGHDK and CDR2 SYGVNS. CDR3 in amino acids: CASSELGGYGYTF. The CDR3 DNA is TGTGCCAGCAGTGAATTGGGGGGCTATGGCTACACCTTC.

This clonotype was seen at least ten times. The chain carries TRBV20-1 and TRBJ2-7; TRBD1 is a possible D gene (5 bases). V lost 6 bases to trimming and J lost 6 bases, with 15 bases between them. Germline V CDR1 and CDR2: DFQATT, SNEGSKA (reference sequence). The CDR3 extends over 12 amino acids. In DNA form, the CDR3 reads TGCAGTGCCGGGCAGGGCTTACTCGAGCAGTACTTC. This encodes CSAGQGLLEQYF.

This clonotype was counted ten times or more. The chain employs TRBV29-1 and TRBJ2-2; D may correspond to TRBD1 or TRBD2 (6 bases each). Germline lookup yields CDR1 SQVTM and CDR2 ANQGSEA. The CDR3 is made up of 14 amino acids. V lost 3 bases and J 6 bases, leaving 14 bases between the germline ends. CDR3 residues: CSVDNRGQAGELFF. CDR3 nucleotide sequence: TGCAGCGTTGATAATCGGGGGCAGGCCGGGGAGCTGTTTTTT.

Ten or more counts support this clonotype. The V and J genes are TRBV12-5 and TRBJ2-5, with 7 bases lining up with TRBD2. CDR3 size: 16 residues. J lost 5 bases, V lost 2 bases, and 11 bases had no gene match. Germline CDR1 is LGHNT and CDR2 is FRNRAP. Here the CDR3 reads CASGLPSGRGIETQYF. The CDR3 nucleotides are TGTGCTAGTGGTTTGCCCTCAGGGAGGGGAATTGAGACCCAGTACTTC.

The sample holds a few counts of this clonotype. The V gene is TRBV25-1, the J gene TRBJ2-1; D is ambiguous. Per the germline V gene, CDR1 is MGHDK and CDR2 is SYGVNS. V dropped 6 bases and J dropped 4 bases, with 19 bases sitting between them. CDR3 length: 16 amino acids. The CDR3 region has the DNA TGTGCCAGCAGCCCCTATGGGGATTGGGCTTACAATGAGCAGTTCTTC. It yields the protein CASSPYGDWAYNEQFF.

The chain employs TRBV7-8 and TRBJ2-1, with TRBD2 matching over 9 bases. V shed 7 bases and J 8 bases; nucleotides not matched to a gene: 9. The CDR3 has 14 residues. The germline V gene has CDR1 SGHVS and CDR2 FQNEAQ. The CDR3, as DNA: TGTGCCAGCACTCAGGCGGGGGGGTCCTATGAGCAGTTCTTC. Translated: CASTQAGGSYEQFF.

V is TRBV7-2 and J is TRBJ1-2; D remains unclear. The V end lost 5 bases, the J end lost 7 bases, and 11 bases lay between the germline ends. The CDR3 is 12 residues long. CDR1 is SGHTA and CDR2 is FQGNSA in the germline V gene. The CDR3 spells CASSLYLGGYTF. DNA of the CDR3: TGTGCCAGCAGCCTATACCTCGGTGGCTACACCTTC.

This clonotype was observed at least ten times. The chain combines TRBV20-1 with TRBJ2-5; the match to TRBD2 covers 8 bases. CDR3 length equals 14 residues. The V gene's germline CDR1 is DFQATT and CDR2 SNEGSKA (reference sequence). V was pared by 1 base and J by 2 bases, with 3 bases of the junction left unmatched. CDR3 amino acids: CSARGVAGQETQYF. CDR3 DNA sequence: TGCAGTGCTAGAGGAGTAGCGGGGCAAGAGACCCAGTACTTC.

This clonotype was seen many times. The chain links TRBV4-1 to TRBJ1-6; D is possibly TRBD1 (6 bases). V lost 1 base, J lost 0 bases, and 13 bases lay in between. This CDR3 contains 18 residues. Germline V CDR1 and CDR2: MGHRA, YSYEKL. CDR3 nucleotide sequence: TGCGCCAGCAGCCAAGGCGGCGGGGGCAGCTCCTATAATTCACCCCTCCACTTT. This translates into CASSQGGGGSSYNSPLHF.

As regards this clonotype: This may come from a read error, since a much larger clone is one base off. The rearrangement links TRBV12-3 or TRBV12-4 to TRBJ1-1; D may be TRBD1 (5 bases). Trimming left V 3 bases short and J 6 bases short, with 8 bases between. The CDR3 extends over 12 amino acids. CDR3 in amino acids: CASSFSGPEAFF. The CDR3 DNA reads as TGTGCCAGCAGTTTTTCAGGGCCTGAAGCTTTCTTT.

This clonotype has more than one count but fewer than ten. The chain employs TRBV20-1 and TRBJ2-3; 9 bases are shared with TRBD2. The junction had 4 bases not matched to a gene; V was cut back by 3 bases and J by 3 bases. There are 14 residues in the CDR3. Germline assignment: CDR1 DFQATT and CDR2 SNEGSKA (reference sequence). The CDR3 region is CSASPAGGTDTQYF. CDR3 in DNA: TGCAGTGCTAGCCCAGCGGGAGGAACAGATACGCAGTATTTT.

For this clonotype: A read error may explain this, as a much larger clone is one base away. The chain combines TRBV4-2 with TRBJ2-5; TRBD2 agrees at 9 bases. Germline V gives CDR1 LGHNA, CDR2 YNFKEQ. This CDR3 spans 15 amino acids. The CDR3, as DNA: TGTGCCAGCAACCAAGATGGGACTAGCTCGGAGACCCAGTACTTC. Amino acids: CASNQDGTSSETQYF.